These T cell receptor beta chains were read from a single sample in a study of blood T cells in healthy people across ages. In TCRdb, the 5' RACE reads were re-called with MiXCR into one record per CDR3 protein. This table holds about 1.8 million distinct CDR3 sequences, about 50% found once. The sequenced sample consisted of blood. The receptors shown here come from a woman between 40 and 50 years old in good health. Each CDR3 is given with its conserved first and last residue. The D gene is left open where the match is weak. Only part of the rows carry a size: once, few, many, or a class if the clone is expanded.

j_gene | d_gene | v_gene | abundance | CDR3aa | CDR3nt
TRBJ2-7 | TRBD2 | TRBV20-1 | . | CSARGAGVGEQYF | TGCAGTGCTAGGGGTGCGGGGGTCGGTGAGCAGTACTTC
TRBJ2-7 | . | TRBV20-1 | . | CSASLGRDISYEQYF | TGCAGTGCTAGTCTGGGTAGGGATATTTCCTACGAGCAGTACTTC
TRBJ1-2 | . | TRBV5-1 | . | CASSSDPGTPYGYTF | TGCGCCAGCAGCTCCGATCCCGGGACCCCGTATGGCTACACCTTC
TRBJ2-7 | . | TRBV5-5 | few | CASSLVHYEQYF | TGTGCCAGCAGCTTGGTACATTACGAGCAGTACTTC
TRBJ1-5 | . | TRBV7-3 | many | CASSLDRGQPQHF | TGTGCCAGCAGTTTAGATAGAGGCCAGCCCCAGCATTTT
TRBJ2-5 | TRBD2 | TRBV20-1 | few | CSARPGLARQETQYF | TGCAGTGCAAGGCCGGGACTAGCGCGTCAAGAGACCCAGTACTTC
TRBJ2-3 | . | TRBV12-3/TRBV12-4 | . | CASSCRRGTDTQYF | TGTGCCAGCAGTTGCCGCAGGGGAACAGATACGCAGTATTTT
TRBJ2-3 | TRBD2 | TRBV9 | few | CASSPGPGGGTDTQYF | TGTGCCAGCAGCCCCGGCCCGGGGGGGGGCACAGATACGCAGTATTTT
TRBJ2-1 | . | TRBV18 | . | CASSLNRDDEQFF | TGTGCCAGCTCACTCAATAGGGACGATGAGCAGTTCTTC
TRBJ1-2 | . | TRBV25-1 | few | CASSEGGGAVRRGYTF | TGTGCCAGCAGTGAAGGGGGGGGGGCGGTACGGCGTGGCTACACCTTC
TRBJ1-3 | . | TRBV7-9 | . | CASSLTPRGVGDSGNTIYF | TGTGCCAGCAGCTTAACCCCTCGCGGGGTCGGAGACTCTGGAAACACCATATATTTT
TRBJ2-7 | . | TRBV6-2/TRBV6-3 | . | CASSGKVYEQYF | TGTGCCAGCAGTGGGAAGGTTTACGAGCAGTACTTC
TRBJ2-4 | TRBD2 | TRBV4-3 | few | CASSQDPAGGTKNIQYF | TGCGCCAGCAGCCAAGATCCAGCGGGGGGGACCAAAAACATTCAGTACTTC